These 19 T cell receptor beta chains came from one sample sequenced in a study of T cell responses to AZD1222 COVID-19 vaccine. TCRdb keeps only in-frame clones here, not all; method: immunoSEQ multiplex PCR. The sample carries some 140,000 clones, around 93% recorded once. Source: peripheral blood, taken on day 0 of AZD1222 vaccination. These TCRs come from an adult in good health.

The V gene is TRBV6-1, the J gene TRBJ1-6; D gene ambiguous. Between the trimmed V and J ends, which lost 0 bases and 14 bases, there was a span of 11 bases. This CDR3 has 13 residues. Looked up from germline, CDR1 is MNHNS and CDR2 is SASEGT. Written as DNA, the CDR3 is TGTGCCAGCAGTGAAGCACCCTTCCCCGCCCTCCACTTT. Its protein product is CASSEAPFPALHF.

The chain is built from TRBV9 and TRBJ1-6; 7 bases match TRBD1. The length of the CDR3 is 16 residues. V lost 3 bases to trimming and J lost 4 bases; unmatched junction nucleotides: 7. CDR1 and CDR2 (germline): SGDLS, YYNGEE. The CDR3 here is CASSAIPGQYNSPLHF. The CDR3 DNA reads as TGTGCCAGCAGCGCGATCCCGGGACAGTATAATTCACCCCTCCACTTT.

The chain recombines TRBV5-1 with TRBJ2-1, with TRBD1 identical over 7 bases. Unmatched junction bases numbered 6, after V lost 1 base and J lost 5 bases. The germline V gene has CDR1 SGHRS and CDR2 YFSETQ. The CDR3 is 15 amino acids. CDR3 DNA: TGCGCCAGCAGCTTGACAGGGGTGGAGAACAATGAGCAGTTCTTC. It translates to CASSLTGVENNEQFF.

Note on this clone: This sample also contains other DNA sequences that code for the same CDR3. V usage is TRBV9 and J usage is TRBJ1-1; no reliable D call. The CDR3 spans 13 residues. V was trimmed by 0 bases and J by 3 bases, leaving 6 bases between them. Germline CDR1 reads SGDLS; CDR2 reads YYNGEE. DNA of the CDR3: TGTGCCAGCAGCGTAGTTCCGGACACTGAAGCTTTCTTT. Translation: CASSVVPDTEAFF. The variable domain in full, with the rest retrieved from reference TRBV9 and TRBJ1-1, is DSGVTQTPKHLITATGQRVTLRCSPRSGDLSVYWYQQSLDQGLQFLIQYYNGEERAKGNILERFSAQQFPDLHSELNLSSLELGDSALYFCASSVVPDTEAFFGQGTRLTVV.

This sequence joins TRBV28 and TRBJ2-1; no firm D call. The germline V gene encodes CDR1 MDHEN and CDR2 SYDVKM. V lost 4 bases and J 12 bases, leaving 16 bases between the germline ends. The CDR3 sequence is 13 residues long. The CDR3 DNA reads as TGTGCCAGCAGTTCCCCCGCTGCAATGACGCAGTTCTTC. This encodes CASSSPAAMTQFF.

This rearrangement joins TRBV28 to TRBJ2-5; 11 nucleotides agree with TRBD1. The CDR3 totals 16 residues. V lost 8 bases and J lost 4; bases outside the gene matches: 12. Germline CDR1 reads MDHEN; CDR2 reads SYDVKM. CDR3 nucleotides: TGTGCCAGCTATTACGGGGCGGGGACAGGGGGAGAGACCCAGTACTTC. Translation: CASYYGAGTGGETQYF.

Only one count was recorded for this clone. This chain joins TRBV6-4 and TRBJ1-4; D is unresolved. From germline, CDR1 is MRHNA and CDR2 SNTAGT. The CDR3 sequence is 14 residues long. Trimming took off 3 bases at V and 7 bases at J, with 12 bases between the two ends. CDR3 bases: TGTGCCAGCAGTGAGACCCCCGAGGGTGAAAAACTGTTTTTT. Translated: CASSETPEGEKLFF.

V and J are TRBV5-8 and TRBJ2-5; 7 bases are shared with TRBD1. The CDR3 has 15 amino acids. Germline V gene sequence: CDR1 SGHTS, CDR2 YDEGEE. V shed 0 bases, J shed 5 bases, and the junction held 7 bases outside the gene matches. CDR3 region: CASSLGDSGSETQYF. The DNA of the CDR3 is TGTGCCAGCAGCTTGGGGGACAGCGGTTCTGAGACCCAGTACTTC.

This chain joins TRBV21-1 and TRBJ2-3; the DNA was not compared with TRBD2, the D call given in the table. TRBV21-1 represents a pseudogene. The CDR3 contains 17 residues. Here the CDR3 reads CASGPCGEGGGADTQYF. DNA of the CDR3: TGTGCCAGCGGCCCCTGCGGAGAAGGAGGGGGGGCGGACACGCAGTATTTT.

The chain employs TRBV4-1 and TRBJ2-1; D assignment may be TRBD1 or TRBD2 (6 bases each). CDR1 MGHRA and CDR2 YSYEKL come from the germline V gene. The CDR3 length is 13 residues. V gave up 0 bases and J gave up 8 bases, with 8 bases separating them. The CDR3 spells CASSQDRGDEQFF. CDR3 coding DNA: TGCGCCAGCAGCCAAGATAGGGGGGATGAGCAGTTCTTC.

The chain uses TRBV6-1 and TRBJ2-7; 8 bases agree with TRBD2. The CDR3 runs to 15 residues. From germline, CDR1 is MNHNS and CDR2 SASEGT. V dropped 2 bases and J dropped 1; count of bases not matched to a gene: 4. CDR3 nucleotide sequence: TGTGCCAGCAGTGAACCGGCGGGAGGATCCTACGAGCAGTACTTC. This sequence encodes CASSEPAGGSYEQYF.

The V call is TRBV6-5, the J call TRBJ2-1; possible D gene TRBD1, 6 bases. Trimming removed 10 bases at V and 2 bases at J, with 12 bases between. The CDR3 consists of 13 residues. CDR1 is MNHEY and CDR2 is SVGAGI in the germline V gene. The CDR3 nucleotides read TGTGCCACGTGGGACACCCCCTACAATGAGCAGTTCTTC. Protein product: CATWDTPYNEQFF.

V usage is TRBV3-1 (or the pseudogene TRBV3-2) and J usage is TRBJ2-7; 7 bases map to TRBD1. Germline CDR1 and CDR2: LGHDT and YNNKEL (reference sequence). The CDR3 extends over 15 amino acids. V shed 4 bases and J 9 bases; nucleotides not matched to a gene: 15. CDR3 region: CASSRDRQGSVGQYF. The CDR3 DNA sequence: TGTGCCAGCAGCCGTGACCGACAGGGTAGTGTTGGGCAGTACTTC.

The chain couples TRBV10-3 to TRBJ2-7; D gene unclear. Germline lookup yields CDR1 ENHRY and CDR2 SYGVKD. The CDR3 is 12 residues long. Trimming cost V 11 bases and J 6 bases, with 17 bases left between them. As DNA, the CDR3 is TGTGCCTCAGAACCCGGCTCCGGCGAGCAGTACTTC. Translation: CASEPGSGEQYF.

The chain uses TRBV6-5 and TRBJ1-1; D is unclear. The CDR3 contains 12 residues. With 6 bases removed from V and 7 bases from J, the gap between germline ends came to 12 bases. CDR1 and CDR2 (germline): MNHEY, SVGAGI. CDR3 in DNA: TGTGCCAGCAGGCCGAATCGAGGTGAAGCTTTCTTT. Protein product: CASRPNRGEAFF.

This rearrangement joins TRBV18 to TRBJ2-2, with 12 bases aligning to TRBD1. Germline V lookup: CDR1 KGHSH, CDR2 LQKENI. V lost 3 bases, J lost 7 bases, and 9 bases stayed unmatched. The CDR3 contains 17 residues. CDR3 sequence (DNA): TGTGCCAGCTCACCTTCTCGGGACAGGGGGCGAAGCGGGGAGCTGTTTTTT. It specifies CASSPSRDRGRSGELFF.

The genes are TRBV18 and TRBJ1-6; D is undetermined. Per the germline V gene, CDR1 is KGHSH and CDR2 is LQKENI. Trimming removed 0 bases from V and 11 bases from J, with 17 bases in between. The CDR3 totals 16 residues. The CDR3 DNA is TGTGCCAGCTCACCACCGGGCGGGTCCGAAGGGCCACCCCTCCACTTT. It specifies CASSPPGGSEGPPLHF.

Only one count was recorded for this clone. The chain uses TRBV7-3 and TRBJ2-7, with 7 bases fitting TRBD2. CDR3 length: 14 amino acids. Germline lookup yields CDR1 SGHTA and CDR2 FQGTGA. Unmatched junction bases numbered 4, after V lost 5 bases and J lost 0 bases. Here the CDR3 DNA reads TGTGCCAGCAGCCCGACTAGCAGCTCCTACGAGCAGTACTTC. Translating gives CASSPTSSSYEQYF.

The V call is TRBV28, the J call TRBJ2-3; 9 bases are a match to TRBD2. The CDR3 loop spans 16 amino acids. Germline CDR1 reads MDHEN; CDR2 reads SYDVKM. V was clipped by 4 bases and J by 2 bases; unmatched bases: 7. The CDR3 DNA is TGTGCCAGCAGTTCCTCCAGCGGGGGGTTCACAGATACGCAGTATTTT. This translates into CASSSSSGGFTDTQYF.